One sample yielded the 7 T cell receptor beta chains listed below, sequenced in a study of T cells in Graves' hyperthyroidism and ophthalmopathy. Authors of the study amplified TCR beta CDR3 regions from RNA transcripts. The HTBI set primed first-round TCR CDR3 RT-PCR. TCRdb reanalysed the multiplex PCR reads using MiXCR and keeps one entry per CDR3 protein. The sample lists some 360,000 distinct CDR3 sequences, 11% to 15% occurring once. Sequenced: blood. The receptors originated from a woman aged 60-70 years with Graves' hyperthyroidism.

This clonotype has at least ten counts. The rearrangement uses TRBV7-3 and TRBJ2-2; TRBD1 is a possible D gene (6 bases). Looked up from germline, CDR1 is SGHTA and CDR2 is FQGTGA. Deletions cut 5 bases from V and 0 bases from J, with 10 bases between. The CDR3 is made up of 15 amino acids. The DNA for the CDR3 is TGTGCCAGCAGCCGGGGACACCCGAACACCGGGGAGCTGTTTTTT. Its protein product is CASSRGHPNTGELFF.

This clonotype was seen a handful of times. The chain recombines TRBV6-9 with TRBJ2-7; 7 nucleotides align to TRBD1. The V and J ends lost 3 bases and 3 bases, in that order; junction bases with no gene match: 5. The CDR3 covers 14 residues. In germline, CDR1 is MNHGY, CDR2 SVAAGI. In DNA, the CDR3 is TGTGCCAGCAGTTACCGGGACAGTTACTACGAGCAGTACTTC. Translated: CASSYRDSYYEQYF.

The rearrangement uses TRBV5-1 and TRBJ2-2, with D unresolved. Between the trimmed V and J ends, which lost 1 base and 6 bases, there was a span of 19 bases. Germline CDR1 reads SGHRS; CDR2 reads YFSETQ. This CDR3 contains 17 residues. The CDR3 bases are TGCGCCAGCAGCTTGATAGTATCCCAATGGTCCCCCGGGGAGCTGTTTTTT. Protein: CASSLIVSQWSPGELFF.

With regard to this clonotype: A read error is possible here, since a much larger clone lies one base away. The chain is built from TRBV20-1 and TRBJ1-5; a weak D match, TRBD1 (5 bases). This CDR3 comprises 16 residues. CDR1 is DFQATT, CDR2 SNEGSKA, per germline (reference sequence). Trimming removed 5 bases at V and 4 bases at J, with 21 bases between. Here the CDR3 reads CSAPGLRGPPNQPQHF. Here the CDR3 DNA reads TGCAGTGCTCCAGGGTTAAGAGGGCCCCCGAATCAGCCCCAGCATTTT.

This clonotype was seen ten or more times. V gene TRBV12-3 or TRBV12-4 combines with J gene TRBJ1-1; perhaps TRBD1 as D (5 bases). The CDR3 covers 15 residues. Trimming cost V 3 bases and J 1 base, with 12 bases left between them. Here the CDR3 DNA reads TGTGCCAGCAGTTTCCGGACACTAGGGAACACTGAAGCTTTCTTT. Its translation: CASSFRTLGNTEAFF.

The chain carries TRBV5-1 and TRBJ2-1, with 8 bases lining up with TRBD1. J lost 0 bases, V lost 4 bases, and 9 bases had no gene match. This CDR3 is 17 amino acids long. CDR1 and CDR2 from the germline V gene are SGHRS and YFSETQ. CDR3 loop: CASSPRTGSVSYNEQFF. For the CDR3, the DNA is TGCGCCAGCAGCCCGAGGACAGGGAGTGTCTCCTACAATGAGCAGTTCTTC.

Ten or more counts support this clonotype. The rearrangement joins TRBV3-1 to TRBJ2-7; TRBD1 matches at 10 bases. V was pared by 4 bases and J by 6 bases, with 6 bases of the junction left unmatched. The CDR3 consists of 14 residues. Germline loops: CDR1 LGHDT, CDR2 YNNKEL (reference sequence). For the CDR3, the DNA is TGTGCCAGCAGCCCCGGGACAGGGGAGAGCGAGCAGTACTTC. This gives the protein CASSPGTGESEQYF.